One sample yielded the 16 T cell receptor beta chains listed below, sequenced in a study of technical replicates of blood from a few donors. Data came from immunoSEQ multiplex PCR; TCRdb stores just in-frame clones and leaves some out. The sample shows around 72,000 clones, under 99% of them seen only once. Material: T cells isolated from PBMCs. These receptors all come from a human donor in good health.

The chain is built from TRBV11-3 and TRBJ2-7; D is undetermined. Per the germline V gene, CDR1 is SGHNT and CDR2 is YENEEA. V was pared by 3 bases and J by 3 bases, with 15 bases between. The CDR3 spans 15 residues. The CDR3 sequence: CASSFGESPVYEQYF. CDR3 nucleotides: TGTGCCAGCAGCTTTGGTGAATCCCCAGTCTACGAGCAGTACTTC.

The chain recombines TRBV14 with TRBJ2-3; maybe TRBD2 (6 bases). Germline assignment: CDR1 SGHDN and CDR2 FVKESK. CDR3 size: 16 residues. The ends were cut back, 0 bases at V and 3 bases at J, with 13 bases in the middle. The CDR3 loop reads CASSQDRGGWTDTQYF. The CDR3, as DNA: TGTGCCAGCAGCCAAGATAGGGGAGGATGGACAGATACGCAGTATTTT.

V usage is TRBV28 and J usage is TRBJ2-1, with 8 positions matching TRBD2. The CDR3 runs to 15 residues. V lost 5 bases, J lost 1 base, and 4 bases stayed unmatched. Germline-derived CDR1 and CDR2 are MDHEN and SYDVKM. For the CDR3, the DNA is TGTGCCAGCAGTCCACTAGCGGTGTCCTACAATGAGCAGTTCTTC. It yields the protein CASSPLAVSYNEQFF.

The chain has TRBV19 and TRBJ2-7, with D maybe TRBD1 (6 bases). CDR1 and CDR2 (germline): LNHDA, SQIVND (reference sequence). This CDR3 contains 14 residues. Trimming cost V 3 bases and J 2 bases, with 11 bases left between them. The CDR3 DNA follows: TGTGCCAGTAGTATGGGGGCCACCCCCTACGAGCAGTACTTC. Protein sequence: CASSMGATPYEQYF.

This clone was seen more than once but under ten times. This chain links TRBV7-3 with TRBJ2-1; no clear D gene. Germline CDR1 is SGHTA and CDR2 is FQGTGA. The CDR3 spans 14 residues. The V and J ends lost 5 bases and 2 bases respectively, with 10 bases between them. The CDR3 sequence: CASSEAGPYNEQFF. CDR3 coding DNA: TGTGCCAGCAGCGAAGCAGGCCCCTACAATGAGCAGTTCTTC.

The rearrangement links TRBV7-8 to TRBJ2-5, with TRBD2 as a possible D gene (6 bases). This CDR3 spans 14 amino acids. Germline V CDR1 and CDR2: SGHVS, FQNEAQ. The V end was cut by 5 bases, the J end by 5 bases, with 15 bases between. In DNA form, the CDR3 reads TGTGCCAGCAGCGGAGGGGTGATACGGGAGACCCAGTACTTC. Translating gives CASSGGVIRETQYF.

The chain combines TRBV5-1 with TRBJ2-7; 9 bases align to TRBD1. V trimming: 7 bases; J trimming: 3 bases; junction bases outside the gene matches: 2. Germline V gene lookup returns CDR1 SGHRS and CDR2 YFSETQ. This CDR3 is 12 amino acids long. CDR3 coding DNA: TGCGCCAGCCGGGACAGGGACTACGAGCAGTACTTC. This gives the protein CASRDRDYEQYF.

The CDR3 coding sequence is TGTGCCAGCATTAGTAACACTGAAGCTTTCTTT. Translation gives CASISNTEAFF. V and J are TRBV6-1 and TRBJ1-1; D remains unclear. Germline V lookup: CDR1 MNHNS, CDR2 SASEGT. V gave up 7 bases and J gave up 2 bases, with 5 bases separating them. The CDR3 consists of 11 residues.

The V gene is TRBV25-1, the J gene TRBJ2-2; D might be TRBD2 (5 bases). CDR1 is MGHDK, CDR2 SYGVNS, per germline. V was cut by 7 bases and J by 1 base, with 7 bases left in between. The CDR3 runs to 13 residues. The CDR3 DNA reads TGTGCCAGCAAAGCGGTGAACACCGGGGAGCTGTTTTTT. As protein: CASKAVNTGELFF.

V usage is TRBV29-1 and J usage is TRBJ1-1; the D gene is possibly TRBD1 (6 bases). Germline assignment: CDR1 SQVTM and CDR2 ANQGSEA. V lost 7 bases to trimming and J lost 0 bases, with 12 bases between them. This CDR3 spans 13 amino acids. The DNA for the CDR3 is TGCAGCGACCTAGGGGGAATGAACACTGAAGCTTTCTTT. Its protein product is CSDLGGMNTEAFF. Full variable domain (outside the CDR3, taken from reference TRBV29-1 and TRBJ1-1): SAVISQKPSRDICQRGTSLTIQCQVDSQVTMMFWYRQQPGQSLTLIATANQGSEATYESGFVIDKFPISRPNLTFSTLTVSNMSPEDSSIYLCSDLGGMNTEAFFGQGTRLTVV.

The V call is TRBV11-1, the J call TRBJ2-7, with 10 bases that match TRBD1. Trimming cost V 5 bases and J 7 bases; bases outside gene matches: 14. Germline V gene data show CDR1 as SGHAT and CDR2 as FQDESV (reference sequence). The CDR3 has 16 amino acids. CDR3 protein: CASSLAGTGVRREQYF. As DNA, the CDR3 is TGTGCCAGCAGCCTCGCCGGGACAGGGGTGAGGAGGGAGCAGTACTTC.

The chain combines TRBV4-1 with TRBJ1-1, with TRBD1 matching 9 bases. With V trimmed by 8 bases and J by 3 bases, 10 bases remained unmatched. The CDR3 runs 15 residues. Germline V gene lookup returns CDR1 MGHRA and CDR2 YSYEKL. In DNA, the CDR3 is TGCGCCAGCCGGTATCCGGGACAGGGACACACTGAAGCTTTCTTT. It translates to CASRYPGQGHTEAFF.

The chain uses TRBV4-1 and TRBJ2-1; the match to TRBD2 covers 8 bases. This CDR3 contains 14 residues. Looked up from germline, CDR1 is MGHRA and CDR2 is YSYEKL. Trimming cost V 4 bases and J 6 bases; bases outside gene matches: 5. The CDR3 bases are TGCGCCAGCAGCCCGCGGGAGGCGGTCAATGAGCAGTTCTTC. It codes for CASSPREAVNEQFF.

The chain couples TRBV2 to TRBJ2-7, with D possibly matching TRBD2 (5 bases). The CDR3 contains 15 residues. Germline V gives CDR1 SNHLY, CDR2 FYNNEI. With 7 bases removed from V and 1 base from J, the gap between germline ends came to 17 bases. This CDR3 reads CASTERRLTSYEQYF. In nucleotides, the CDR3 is TGTGCCAGCACCGAACGTAGACTAACGTCCTACGAGCAGTACTTC.

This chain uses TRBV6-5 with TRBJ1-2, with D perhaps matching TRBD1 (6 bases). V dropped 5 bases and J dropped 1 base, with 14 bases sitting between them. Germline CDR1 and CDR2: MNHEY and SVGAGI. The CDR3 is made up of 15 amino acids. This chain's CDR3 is CASSGQAGDNYGYTF. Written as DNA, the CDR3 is TGTGCCAGCAGTGGCCAAGCAGGGGATAACTATGGCTACACCTTC.

The CDR3 protein is CASSPSGGPYNEQFF. The DNA of the CDR3 is TGTGCCAGCAGTCCATCAGGGGGGCCTTACAATGAGCAGTTCTTC. The V call is TRBV6-5, the J call TRBJ2-1, with D perhaps matching TRBD1 (7 bases). Germline values: CDR1 MNHEY, CDR2 SVGAGI. The ends were cut back, 5 bases at V and 4 bases at J, with 15 bases in the middle. This CDR3 spans 15 amino acids.